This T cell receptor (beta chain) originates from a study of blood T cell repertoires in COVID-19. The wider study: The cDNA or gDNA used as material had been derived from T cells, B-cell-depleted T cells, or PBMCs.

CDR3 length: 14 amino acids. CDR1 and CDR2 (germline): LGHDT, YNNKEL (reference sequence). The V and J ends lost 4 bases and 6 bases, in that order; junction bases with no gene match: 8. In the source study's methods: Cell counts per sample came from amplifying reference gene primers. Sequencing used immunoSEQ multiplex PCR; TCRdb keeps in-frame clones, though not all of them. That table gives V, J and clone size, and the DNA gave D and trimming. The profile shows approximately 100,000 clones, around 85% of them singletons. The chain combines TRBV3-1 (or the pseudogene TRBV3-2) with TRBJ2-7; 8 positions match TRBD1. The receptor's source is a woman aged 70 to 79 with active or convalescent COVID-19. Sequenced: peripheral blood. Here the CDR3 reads CASSRDRLVGEQYF. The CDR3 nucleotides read TGTGCCAGCAGCCGGGACAGGCTAGTGGGCGAGCAGTACTTC.